One TCR beta chain is described in this entry. The data are from a study of blood T cell repertoires in COVID-19. The V gene lost 4 bases and the J gene lost 4 bases, with 13 bases spanning the gap. Germline V gene sequence: CDR1 MNHEY, CDR2 SVGAGI. CDR3 size: 14 residues. The table came from immunoSEQ multiplex PCR; TCRdb's copy has only in-frame clones and leaves some out. The table records approximately 230,000 clones, 70% to 90% of them present only once. The clonotype was recovered from a young man with active or convalescent COVID-19. This chain connects TRBV6-5 to TRBJ1-1; D might be TRBD1 (5 bases). The sequenced sample consisted of peripheral blood. CDR3: CASSWLGGGTEAFF. For the CDR3, the DNA is TGTGCCAGCAGTTGGCTCGGGGGGGGCACTGAAGCTTTCTTT.